This entry lists 2 T cell receptor beta chains sequenced from one sample in a study of blood T cell repertoires in COVID-19. The data were produced by immunoSEQ multiplex PCR, yet TCRdb's version contains in-frame clones alone and is incomplete. The sample lists about 240,000 clones, around 85% occurring once. The sequenced sample consisted of PBMCs or T cells enriched from blood (not recorded which). The receptors derive from a woman in her thirties or forties with acute COVID-19.

This clone was seen a handful of times. This chain uses TRBV6-5 with TRBJ2-1, with 11 bases lining up with TRBD2. This CDR3 region has 15 residues. The germline V gene has CDR1 MNHEY and CDR2 SVGAGI. Losses at the gene ends were 10 bases for V and 6 bases for J; bases not matched to a gene: 11. CDR3 residues: CATIHLAGGGNEQFF. The CDR3 coding sequence is TGTGCCACCATCCACTTAGCGGGAGGGGGCAATGAGCAGTTCTTC.

The gene calls are TRBV2 and TRBJ2-1; no clear D gene. V was shortened by 0 bases and J by 3 bases, with 6 bases between the two germline ends. This CDR3 contains 14 residues. Germline assignment: CDR1 SNHLY and CDR2 FYNNEI. This CDR3 is CASSEAAGYNEQFF. DNA for the CDR3: TGTGCCAGCAGTGAAGCAGCTGGCTACAATGAGCAGTTCTTC.